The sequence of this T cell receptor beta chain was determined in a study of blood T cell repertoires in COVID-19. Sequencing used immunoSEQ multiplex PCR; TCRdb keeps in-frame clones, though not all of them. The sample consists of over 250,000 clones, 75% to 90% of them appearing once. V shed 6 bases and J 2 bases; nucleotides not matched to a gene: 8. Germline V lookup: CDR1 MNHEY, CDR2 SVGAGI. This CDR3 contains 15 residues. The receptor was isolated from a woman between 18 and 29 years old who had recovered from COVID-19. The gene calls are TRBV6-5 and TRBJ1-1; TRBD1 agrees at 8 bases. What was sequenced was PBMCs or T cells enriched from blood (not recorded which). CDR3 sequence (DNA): TGTGCCAGCAGACGGACAGGGAACCAAAACACTGAAGCTTTCTTT. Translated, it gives CASRRTGNQNTEAFF.